These 14 T cell receptor beta chains came from one sample sequenced in a study of T cell responses to AZD1222 COVID-19 vaccine. Some clones are missing from TCRdb's copy, which holds only in-frame ones; the method was immunoSEQ multiplex PCR. In the table there are roughly 200,000 clones, roughly 90% of which are singletons. The sequencing used peripheral blood, collected 28 days after the second AZD1222 dose. The origin of the receptors is an adult who received the AZD1222 COVID-19 vaccine.

CDR3 sequence: CASSVTGGKGNTQYF. CDR3 DNA: TGTGCCAGTAGTGTCACGGGGGGTAAAGGGAATACGCAGTATTTT. J is TRBJ2-3 and V is TRBV19; 7 bases match TRBD2. Trimming at V came to 5 bases and at J to 7 bases, leaving 12 bases not matched to a gene. Looked up from germline, CDR1 is LNHDA and CDR2 is SQIVND (reference sequence). The CDR3 totals 15 residues.

The gene calls are TRBV12-3 or TRBV12-4 and TRBJ1-5, with D possibly TRBD1 on 6 matching bases. Trimming left V 6 bases short and J 7 bases short, with 10 bases between. The CDR3 is 12 residues long. In DNA form, the CDR3 reads TGTGCCAGCAGGATAGGGGGGCAGCCCCAGCATTTT. The encoded protein is CASRIGGQPQHF.

The chain has TRBV2 and TRBJ1-2, with D perhaps TRBD1 (5 bases). CDR1 and CDR2 (germline): SNHLY, FYNNEI. Trimming stripped 8 bases from V and 8 bases from J, with 21 bases between. This CDR3 has 14 amino acids. The CDR3 region is CASPRDLGGEGYTF. CDR3 DNA: TGTGCCAGCCCCCGGGATCTAGGAGGGGAGGGCTACACCTTC.

V usage is TRBV10-2 and J usage is TRBJ1-4; no clear D gene. The germline V gene has CDR1 WSHSY and CDR2 SAAADI. The CDR3 totals 15 residues. Trimming shortened V by 6 bases and J by 2 bases, and 13 bases separated the two germline ends. CDR3 amino acids: CASRRAGGTNEKLFF. The CDR3 coding sequence is TGCGCCAGCAGGCGAGCGGGAGGCACTAATGAAAAACTGTTTTTT.

The rearrangement links TRBV7-3 to TRBJ2-3; 12 nucleotides match TRBD2. In germline, CDR1 is SGHTA, CDR2 FQGTGA. This CDR3 comprises 15 residues. The V gene end was trimmed by 5 bases and the J gene end by 8 bases; junction bases not matched to a gene: 8. The CDR3 coding sequence is TGTGCCAGCAGCACGACTAGCGGGGGCAGGGGTACGCAGTATTTT. Translating it yields CASSTTSGGRGTQYF.

The CDR3 sequence is CASSPRGQGARLGGYTF. As DNA, the CDR3 is TGTGCCAGCTCACCAAGAGGACAGGGGGCGCGTCTCGGTGGCTACACCTTC. J is TRBJ1-2 and V is TRBV18, with TRBD1 matching 11 bases. With 2 bases clipped from V and 7 bases from J, the junction kept 12 bases outside the gene matches. The CDR3 is made up of 17 amino acids. Per the germline V gene, CDR1 is KGHSH and CDR2 is LQKENI.

This clone has a handful of counts. This chain links TRBV5-4 with TRBJ2-7; D is possibly TRBD2 (5 bases). Trimming shortened V by 4 bases and J by 2 bases, and 16 bases separated the two germline ends. The germline gives CDR1 SGHNT, CDR2 YYREEE (reference sequence). The CDR3 totals 15 residues. The CDR3, as DNA: TGTGCCAGCAGCGACGTATCGGCGGGCACCTACGAGCAGTACTTC. Translated, it gives CASSDVSAGTYEQYF.

This clone was counted only a few times. The rearrangement links TRBV10-1 to TRBJ2-2; D is tentatively TRBD1 or TRBD2 (5 bases each). Germline V lookup: CDR1 WNHNN, CDR2 SYGVQD (reference sequence). The germline V and J ends were trimmed by 3 bases and 10 bases, with 12 bases remaining between them. This CDR3 has 13 amino acids. This CDR3 is CASSDPGTAELFF. The CDR3 DNA is TGCGCCAGCAGTGACCCCGGGACGGCGGAGCTGTTTTTT.

This clone was counted once. The chain has TRBV3-1 (or the pseudogene TRBV3-2) and TRBJ2-5; 7 bases agree with TRBD1. Germline V lookup: CDR1 LGHDT, CDR2 YNNKEL (reference sequence). The V gene end was trimmed by 2 bases and the J gene end by 2 bases; junction bases not matched to a gene: 5. The CDR3 loop spans 15 amino acids. CDR3 DNA sequence: TGTGCCAGCAGCCAAAGGGGGACAGCTCAAGAGACCCAGTACTTC. This encodes CASSQRGTAQETQYF.

This sequence joins TRBV2 and TRBJ1-3; 8 nucleotides match TRBD1. The CDR3 runs to 21 residues. Trimming took 2 bases from V and 0 from J; bases not matched to a gene: 18. From germline, CDR1 is SNHLY and CDR2 FYNNEI. In nucleotides, the CDR3 is TGTGCCAGCAGTGAAAGTGGGACTTGGGACAGGACGACAAACTCTGGAAACACCATATATTTT. It encodes CASSESGTWDRTTNSGNTIYF.

CDR3 DNA sequence: TGTGCCAGCAGGGCCGGGACTCGGGCTGGAAACACCATATATTTT. Protein sequence: CASRAGTRAGNTIYF. V and J are TRBV6-5 and TRBJ1-3, with TRBD1 as a possible D gene (5 bases). V was cut by 6 bases and J by 2 bases, with 14 bases left in between. The CDR3 loop spans 15 amino acids. Germline V gene data show CDR1 as MNHEY and CDR2 as SVGAGI.

The V gene is TRBV11-2, the J gene TRBJ2-1; possibly TRBD2 for D (6 bases). The CDR3 totals 17 residues. Germline lookup yields CDR1 SGHAT and CDR2 FQNNGV. V was trimmed by 5 bases and J by 7 bases, leaving 24 bases between them. CDR3 DNA: TGTGCCAGCAGCCCCCAGCGCGGGGACCCGCGGGGTAATGAGCAGTTCTTC. It translates to CASSPQRGDPRGNEQFF.

This clone was seen just once. The rearrangement links TRBV4-2 to TRBJ1-1; tentative D call: TRBD1 (6 bases). Germline V lookup: CDR1 LGHNA, CDR2 YNFKEQ. Trimming cost V 4 bases and J 3 bases, with 15 bases left between them. The length of the CDR3 is 15 residues. The CDR3 reads CASSPPTGAHTEAFF. The CDR3 DNA sequence: TGTGCCAGCAGCCCCCCAACGGGGGCTCACACTGAAGCTTTCTTT.

The chain has TRBV4-2 and TRBJ2-7, with 7 positions matching TRBD2. CDR1 is LGHNA and CDR2 is YNFKEQ in the germline V gene. The ends lost 0 bases at V and 4 bases at J; junction bases unmatched: 12. The CDR3 runs to 17 residues. CDR3 nucleotide sequence: TGTGCCAGCAGCCAAGAATCGGGCGTGCTAGCGGCTTACGAGCAGTACTTC. It yields the protein CASSQESGVLAAYEQYF.